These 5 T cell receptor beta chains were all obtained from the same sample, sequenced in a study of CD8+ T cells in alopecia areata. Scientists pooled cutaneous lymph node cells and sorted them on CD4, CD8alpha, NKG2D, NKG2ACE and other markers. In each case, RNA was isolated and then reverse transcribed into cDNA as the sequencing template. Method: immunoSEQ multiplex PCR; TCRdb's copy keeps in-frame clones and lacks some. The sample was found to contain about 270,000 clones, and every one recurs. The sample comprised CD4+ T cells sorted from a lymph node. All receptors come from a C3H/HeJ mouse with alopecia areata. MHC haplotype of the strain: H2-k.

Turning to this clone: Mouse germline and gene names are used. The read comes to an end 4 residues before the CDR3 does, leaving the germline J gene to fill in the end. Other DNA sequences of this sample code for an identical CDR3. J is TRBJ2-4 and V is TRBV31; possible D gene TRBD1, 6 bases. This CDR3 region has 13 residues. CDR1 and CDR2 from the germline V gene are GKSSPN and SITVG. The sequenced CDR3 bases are TGTGCCTGGAGTCCGGGACAAAAAAAC. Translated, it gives CAWSPGQKN. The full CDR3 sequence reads CAWSPGQKNTLYF.

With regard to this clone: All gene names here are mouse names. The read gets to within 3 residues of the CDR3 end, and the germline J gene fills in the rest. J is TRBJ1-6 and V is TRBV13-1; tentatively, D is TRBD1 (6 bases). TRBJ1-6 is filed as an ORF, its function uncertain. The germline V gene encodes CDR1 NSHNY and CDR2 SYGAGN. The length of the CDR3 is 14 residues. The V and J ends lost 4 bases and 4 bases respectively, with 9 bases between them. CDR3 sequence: CASSRDKYNSPLYF. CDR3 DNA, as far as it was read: TGTGCCAGCAGTCGGGACAAATATAATTCGCCC.

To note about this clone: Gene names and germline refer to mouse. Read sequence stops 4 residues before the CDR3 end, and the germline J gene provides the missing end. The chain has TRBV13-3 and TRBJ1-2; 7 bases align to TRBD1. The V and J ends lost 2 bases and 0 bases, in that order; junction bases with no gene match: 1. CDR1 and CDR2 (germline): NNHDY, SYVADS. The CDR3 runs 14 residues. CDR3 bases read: TGTGCCAGCAGTGAGGGACAGACAAACTCC. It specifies CASSEGQTNS. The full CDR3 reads CASSEGQTNSDYTF.

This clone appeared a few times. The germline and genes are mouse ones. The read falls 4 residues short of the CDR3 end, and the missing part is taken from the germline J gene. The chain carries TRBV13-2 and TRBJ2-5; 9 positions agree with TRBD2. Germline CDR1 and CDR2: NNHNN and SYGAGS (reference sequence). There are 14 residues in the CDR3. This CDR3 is CASGDLGGEDTQYF. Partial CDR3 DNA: TGTGCCAGCGGTGATCTGGGGGGGGAAGAC.

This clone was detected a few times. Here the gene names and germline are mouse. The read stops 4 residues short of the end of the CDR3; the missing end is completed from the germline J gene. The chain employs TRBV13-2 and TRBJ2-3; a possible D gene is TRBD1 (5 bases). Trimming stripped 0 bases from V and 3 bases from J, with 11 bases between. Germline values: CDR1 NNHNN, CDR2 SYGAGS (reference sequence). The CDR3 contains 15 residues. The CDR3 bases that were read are TGTGCCAGCGGTGATGCACCAGGGCGAGCAGAA. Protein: CASGDAPGRAE. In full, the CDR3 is CASGDAPGRAETLYF.